The 5 T cell receptor beta chains presented below share a single source sample, sequenced in a study of sequential checkpoint blockade in melanoma. The treatment was: randomized to nivolumab then ipilimumab (arm A) or the reverse (arm B). Profiled with immunoSEQ multiplex PCR; TCRdb holds only in-frame clones, not every one. The sample consists of 15,000 to 25,000 clones, roughly four fifths of them appearing once. The source was CD8+ T cells sorted from blood (inferred from file names), collected from a patient given nivolumab and ipilimumab in sequence. The receptor source for this set is a human donor with melanoma.

The chain combines TRBV25-1 with TRBJ2-1; TRBD2 agrees at 10 bases. Germline V lookup: CDR1 MGHDK, CDR2 SYGVNS. V trimming: 8 bases; J trimming: 4 bases; junction bases outside the gene matches: 8. The CDR3 contains 15 residues. CDR3 coding DNA: TGTGCCAGCGCCCCGCTAGCGGGGGATTACAATGAGCAGTTCTTC. Translation gives CASAPLAGDYNEQFF.

This clone was counted between two and nine times. The rearrangement uses TRBV4-3 and TRBJ1-2; maybe TRBD1 (5 bases). Germline-derived CDR1 and CDR2 are LGHNA and YSLEER. This CDR3 contains 16 residues. V was shortened by 0 bases and J by 4 bases, with 15 bases between the two germline ends. CDR3 loop: CASSQDAGPPLYGYTF. The DNA of the CDR3 is TGCGCCAGCAGCCAAGATGCGGGGCCGCCCCTCTATGGCTACACCTTC.

The chain has TRBV6-6 and TRBJ1-1; 10 bases line up with TRBD1. The V and J ends lost 2 bases and 4 bases, in that order; junction bases with no gene match: 4. This CDR3 spans 15 amino acids. CDR1 MNHNY and CDR2 SVGAGI come from the germline V gene (reference sequence). The DNA for the CDR3 is TGTGCCAGCAGTTACGAGGGACAGGGGTTCACTGAAGCTTTCTTT. As protein: CASSYEGQGFTEAFF.

V is TRBV4-1 and J is TRBJ1-5; 8 bases match TRBD1. Trimming took 0 bases from V and 7 from J; bases not matched to a gene: 8. Germline CDR1 and CDR2: MGHRA and YSYEKL. The CDR3 consists of 16 residues. The CDR3 loop is CASSQDRGTGLQPQHF. The CDR3 region has the DNA TGCGCCAGCAGCCAAGATCGAGGGACAGGTTTACAGCCCCAGCATTTT.

The chain combines TRBV6-1 with TRBJ1-6; D gene uncertain. V shed 7 bases and J shed 7 bases, with 17 bases lying between them. CDR1 MNHNS and CDR2 SASEGT come from the germline V gene. The CDR3 runs to 15 residues. The CDR3 DNA sequence: TGTGCCAGCAAAATGAACAGAGACCGAAATTCACCCCTCCACTTT. Its protein is CASKMNRDRNSPLHF.